This T cell receptor beta chain was identified in a study of blood T cell repertoires in COVID-19. Turning to the study itself: Sample material is recorded as cDNA or gDNA derived from T cells, B-cell-depleted T cells, or PBMCs.

Assay used: immunoSEQ multiplex PCR; TCRdb lists only in-frame clones, some missing. Of fewer than 300,000 clones in the sample, more than 85% are singletons; the top ten hold roughly 2.3%. This CDR3 comprises 15 residues. Trimming at V came to 2 bases and at J to 3 bases, leaving 1 base not matched to a gene. The germline CDR1 and CDR2 sequences are MNHEY and SVGAGI. The gene calls are TRBV6-5 and TRBJ2-6, with 7 positions matching TRBD1. Material for sequencing was peripheral blood. The origin of this receptor is a woman in her thirties with COVID-19, enrolled during active disease. DNA for the CDR3: TGTGCCAGCAGTTACAGGGGGCGTGGGGCCAACGTCCTGACTTTC. This translates into CASSYRGRGANVLTF.